This T cell receptor beta chain originates from a study of T cells in Graves' hyperthyroidism and ophthalmopathy. Study overall: It was at initial diagnosis, before any treatment, that peripheral blood was collected.

The ends lost 3 bases at V and 2 bases at J; junction bases unmatched: 4. The CDR3 sequence is 15 residues long. CDR1 and CDR2 from the germline V gene are SNHLY and FYNNEI. Template material for amplifying TCR beta CDR3 regions consisted of RNA transcripts. Using the HTBI primer set, a first-round RT-PCR was run on the TCR CDR3. TCRdb processed the multiplex PCR reads anew with MiXCR; each CDR3 protein has one entry. The sample has 550,000 to 650,000 distinct CDR3 sequences; 13% to 15% are singletons. This clonotype was counted many times. The sequencing input was blood. This receptor was identified in a woman aged 40 to 50 with Graves' hyperthyroidism. The V call is TRBV2, the J call TRBJ2-7; TRBD1 matches 10 bases. CDR3 residues: CASSEDRGNPYEQYF. CDR3 coding DNA: TGTGCCAGCAGTGAGGACAGGGGGAACCCCTACGAGCAGTACTTC.